This passage covers 29 T cell receptor beta chains from one sample sequenced in a study of blood T cells in healthy people across ages. The second PCR ran about 6 to 11 cycles with a sample-barcoded 5' primer and J-beta primers. Via MiXCR, TCRdb re-called the 5' RACE reads, giving one row per CDR3 protein. In the table there are 730,000 or so distinct CDR3 sequences, 35% to 45% of which are singletons. The sample taken for sequencing was blood. These receptors originate from a woman aged 55-69 years in good health.

This clonotype was picked up a small number of times. The rearrangement joins TRBV12-3 or TRBV12-4 to TRBJ2-1; TRBD2 agrees at 10 bases. The CDR3 length is 16 residues. The J segment lost 4 bases and the V segment lost 2 bases, leaving 5 bases of the junction unmatched. CDR3 amino acids: CASSLTLAGAYNEQFF. CDR3 DNA: TGTGCCAGCAGTTTAACCCTAGCGGGGGCGTACAATGAGCAGTTCTTC.

The chain couples TRBV5-6 to TRBJ1-1; maybe TRBD1 (5 bases). In germline, CDR1 is SGHDT, CDR2 YYEEEE. Between the trimmed V and J ends, which lost 3 bases and 1 base, there was a span of 16 bases. This CDR3 region has 16 residues. In nucleotides, the CDR3 is TGTGCCAGCAGCTCGTCACCGACAGCACCGAACACTGAAGCTTTCTTT. Its protein product is CASSSSPTAPNTEAFF. Full variable domain (missing parts from reference TRBV5-6 and TRBJ1-1): DAGVTQSPTHLIKTRGQQVTLRCSPKSGHDTVSWYQQALGQGPQFIFQYYEEEERQRGNFPDRFSGHQFPNYSSELNVNALLLGDSALYLCASSSSPTAPNTEAFFGQGTRLTVV.

A few counts support this clonotype. The V and J genes are TRBV11-3 and TRBJ2-6; D gene uncertain. CDR3 length: 15 amino acids. Deletions cut 5 bases from V and 0 bases from J, with 8 bases between. CDR1 SGHNT and CDR2 YENEEA come from the germline V gene. The CDR3 sequence: CASSPDNSGANVLTF. CDR3 nucleotides: TGTGCCAGCAGCCCAGACAACTCTGGGGCCAACGTCCTGACTTTC. Drawing the rest from reference TRBV11-3 and TRBJ2-6, the complete variable domain is EAGVVQSPRYKIIEKKQPVAFWCNPISGHNTLYWYLQNLGQGPELLIRYENEEAVDDSQLPKDRFSAERLKGVDSTLKIQPAELGDSAVYLCASSPDNSGANVLTFGAGSRLTVL.

The V call is TRBV7-9, the J call TRBJ2-7; D possibly corresponds to TRBD2 (6 bases). The V end was cut by 5 bases, the J end by 3 bases, with 17 bases between. CDR1 is SEHNR, CDR2 FQNEAQ, per germline (reference sequence). CDR3 length: 15 amino acids. The CDR3 region has the DNA TGTGCCAGCAGCCCACGGGAGAGCCACCTCTACGAGCAGTACTTC. This encodes CASSPRESHLYEQYF.

V gene TRBV6-6 combines with J gene TRBJ2-7, with D maybe TRBD2 (7 bases). Gene TRBJ2-5 matches the end of the DNA better, so the J call may be wrong. The CDR3 length is 13 residues. Per germline, CDR1 MNHNY and CDR2 SVGAGI (reference sequence). The CDR3 coding sequence is TGTGCCAGCAGTTACGCGGGGGCTGAGACCCAGTACTTC. Encoded protein: CASSYAGAETQYF.

This clonotype was detected only a few times. This chain links TRBV7-3 with TRBJ2-5, with D maybe TRBD1 (6 bases). The length of the CDR3 is 15 residues. With 2 bases removed from V and 5 bases from J, the gap between germline ends came to 15 bases. The germline V gene has CDR1 SGHTA and CDR2 FQGTGA. The CDR3 nucleotides read TGTGCCAGCAGCTTAGCAGGGGAAGTTAGGGAGACCCAGTACTTC. It yields the protein CASSLAGEVRETQYF.

The chain uses TRBV7-2 and TRBJ2-3; the D gene is possibly TRBD2 (5 bases). Germline loops: CDR1 SGHTA, CDR2 FQGNSA. Trimming took 1 base from V and 5 from J, leaving 13 bases between them. This CDR3 spans 15 amino acids. The CDR3 protein is CASSLDRLEGDTQYF. CDR3 nucleotides: TGTGCCAGCAGCTTAGATAGGTTAGAGGGAGATACGCAGTATTTT.

The chain joins TRBV7-6 to TRBJ2-5; 8 bases align to TRBD2. There are 15 residues in the CDR3. The V segment lost 1 base and the J segment 5 bases; nucleotides outside the gene matches: 6. Per germline, CDR1 SGHVS and CDR2 FNYEAQ. CDR3: CASSLGRGAWETQYF. The CDR3 DNA reads as TGTGCCAGCAGCTTAGGGCGGGGGGCTTGGGAGACCCAGTACTTC.

This clonotype was seen repeatedly, ten times or more. The chain employs TRBV29-1 and TRBJ2-1; D not resolved. V shed 5 bases and J shed 1 base, with 12 bases lying between them. The CDR3 sequence is 14 residues long. CDR1 and CDR2 from the germline V gene are SQVTM and ANQGSEA. The CDR3 sequence: CSVRGLASYNEQFF. CDR3 DNA sequence: TGCAGCGTTCGTGGGCTTGCGTCCTACAATGAGCAGTTCTTC.

This chain uses TRBV7-3 with TRBJ2-6; D is ambiguous. Trimming removed 2 bases at V and 2 bases at J, with 7 bases between. The germline V gene encodes CDR1 SGHTA and CDR2 FQGTGA. The CDR3 extends over 15 amino acids. This CDR3 is CASSLEVAGANVLTF. CDR3 DNA: TGTGCCAGCAGCTTAGAAGTGGCTGGGGCCAACGTCCTGACTTTC.

This clonotype was recorded a few times. The chain uses TRBV6-2 or TRBV6-3 and TRBJ2-1; 7 positions match TRBD2. With 3 bases clipped from V and 6 bases from J, the junction kept 8 bases outside the gene matches. The CDR3 runs 15 residues. Germline-derived CDR1 and CDR2 are MNHEY and SVGEGT. In nucleotides, the CDR3 is TGTGCCAGCAGTTATCGAGCGGGGAGTGGCAATGAGCAGTTCTTC. Its translation is CASSYRAGSGNEQFF.

For this clonotype: A read error may be the cause here, since a much bigger clone is one base away. This chain uses TRBV12-3 or TRBV12-4 with TRBJ2-1; possibly TRBD1 for D (6 bases). The CDR3 is 14 amino acids. Trimming took 6 bases from V and 10 from J, leaving 19 bases between them. This CDR3 reads CASRSQGVTYEQFF. The CDR3 DNA follows: TGTGCCAGCAGGTCACAGGGAGTTACCTACGAGCAGTTCTTC.

Remarks on this clonotype: With a much larger clone just one base away, this may be a read error. The V call is TRBV4-2, the J call TRBJ2-1; D is uncertain. The DNA matches TRBJ2-7 better at its end, which makes the J call doubtful. The CDR3 consists of 12 residues. In germline, CDR1 is LGHNA, CDR2 YNFKEQ. DNA for the CDR3: TGTGCCAGCAGGGACCATTACAATGAGCAGTACTTC. Its protein product is CASRDHYNEQYF.

The chain is built from TRBV5-6 and TRBJ2-1; 8 positions match TRBD2. The V gene's germline CDR1 is SGHDT and CDR2 YYEEEE. Trimming at V came to 4 bases and at J to 4 bases, leaving 4 bases not matched to a gene. The CDR3 consists of 14 residues. Here the CDR3 reads CASSRIAGYNEQFF. CDR3 coding DNA: TGTGCCAGCAGCCGGATAGCGGGGTACAATGAGCAGTTCTTC.

The CDR3: CASSTGGGVGQETQYF. Here the CDR3 DNA reads TGTGCCAGCAGCACGGGAGGAGGGGTGGGGCAAGAGACCCAGTACTTC. The chain carries TRBV5-5 and TRBJ2-5; 7 bases are shared with TRBD2. CDR3 length equals 16 residues. Germline-derived CDR1 and CDR2 are SGHKS and YYEKEE (reference sequence). V was clipped by 4 bases and J by 2 bases; unmatched bases: 11. Supplemented by reference TRBV5-5 and TRBJ2-5, the full variable domain reads DAGVTQSPTHLIKTRGQQVTLRCSPISGHKSVSWYQQVLGQGPQFIFQYYEKEERGRGNFPDRFSARQFPNYSSELNVNALLLGDSALYLCASSTGGGVGQETQYFGPGTRLLVL.

This clonotype appeared a few times. The chain has TRBV6-6 and TRBJ2-7, with 14 bases matching TRBD2. Germline CDR1 is MNHNY and CDR2 is SVGAGI (reference sequence). Unmatched junction bases numbered 6, after V lost 5 bases and J lost 9 bases. The CDR3 runs 14 residues. The CDR3: CASSSGTSGSRQYF. CDR3 in DNA: TGTGCCAGCAGTAGTGGGACTAGCGGGAGTCGGCAGTACTTC.

The V and J genes are TRBV20-1 and TRBJ2-5; D call uncertain. The ends were cut back, 0 bases at V and 2 bases at J, with 13 bases in the middle. The CDR3 sequence is 15 residues long. Germline lookup yields CDR1 DFQATT and CDR2 SNEGSKA (reference sequence). CDR3 loop: CSARDVAAVQETQYF. In DNA form, the CDR3 reads TGCAGTGCTAGAGATGTGGCGGCGGTACAAGAGACCCAGTACTTC.

This sequence joins TRBV6-2 or TRBV6-3 and TRBJ2-7; 9 bases agree with TRBD2. Germline V gives CDR1 MNHEY, CDR2 SVGEGT. CDR3 length equals 17 residues. The ends lost 5 bases at V and 7 bases at J; junction bases unmatched: 18. CDR3 DNA sequence: TGTGCCAGCAGTGCCCTATTTCGCGGGAGGGTTGGAAATGAGCAGTACTTC. This encodes CASSALFRGRVGNEQYF.

This clonotype has more than one count but fewer than ten. This chain uses TRBV20-1 with TRBJ2-7; TRBD1 might be the D (6 bases). Trimming took 5 bases from V and 2 from J, leaving 13 bases between them. Looked up from germline, CDR1 is DFQATT and CDR2 is SNEGSKA (reference sequence). The CDR3 runs to 13 residues. The CDR3 DNA follows: TGCAGTGCTCGGGACACCAACGCCTACGAGCAGTACTTC. It yields the protein CSARDTNAYEQYF.

This clonotype was detected a few times. This sequence joins TRBV4-1 and TRBJ2-7; D may be TRBD1 (6 bases). The V and J ends lost 1 base and 0 bases respectively, with 10 bases between them. Germline V gene lookup returns CDR1 MGHRA and CDR2 YSYEKL. The CDR3 covers 15 residues. In DNA form, the CDR3 reads TGCGCCAGCAGCCAAGGTACAGGGAACTCCTACGAGCAGTACTTC. Protein product: CASSQGTGNSYEQYF.

J is TRBJ2-1 and V is TRBV7-3; tentatively, D is TRBD2 (6 bases). V gave up 5 bases and J gave up 1 base, with 15 bases separating them. From germline, CDR1 is SGHTA and CDR2 FQGTGA. The CDR3 is made up of 16 amino acids. The DNA of the CDR3 is TGTGCCAGCAGCCCCCGGGGACTTCGGTCCTACAATGAGCAGTTCTTC. It translates to CASSPRGLRSYNEQFF.

The V call is TRBV3-1, the J call TRBJ2-3; TRBD1 agrees at 10 bases. Germline lookup yields CDR1 LGHDT and CDR2 YNNKEL (reference sequence). After removal of 4 bases from V and 4 bases from J, the junction contained 5 bases not matched to a gene. This CDR3 spans 15 amino acids. CDR3 loop: CASSLGQGGPDTQYF. The CDR3 nucleotides read TGTGCCAGCAGCCTCGGACAGGGGGGACCAGATACGCAGTATTTT.

This chain uses TRBV7-2 with TRBJ2-3; tentatively, D is TRBD2 (6 bases). Trimming removed 2 bases at V and 0 bases at J, with 9 bases between. The CDR3 loop spans 15 amino acids. CDR1 is SGHTA and CDR2 is FQGNSA in the germline V gene. The CDR3 is CASSLRLGSTDTQYF. The CDR3 bases are TGTGCCAGCAGCTTAAGACTAGGGAGCACAGATACGCAGTATTTT.

The sample holds a few counts of this clonotype. The V gene is TRBV18, the J gene TRBJ1-5, with D hard to call. Between the trimmed V and J ends, which lost 3 bases and 8 bases, there was a span of 8 bases. The V gene's germline CDR1 is KGHSH and CDR2 LQKENI. The CDR3 is 12 amino acids. CDR3 sequence: CASSPPTEPQHF. CDR3 in DNA: TGTGCCAGCTCACCCCCAACGGAGCCCCAGCATTTT.

This clonotype was observed a few times. The rearrangement joins TRBV18 to TRBJ2-5; a weak D match, TRBD1 (6 bases). The V and J ends lost 4 bases and 5 bases respectively, with 11 bases between them. This CDR3 has 13 amino acids. The germline V gene has CDR1 KGHSH and CDR2 LQKENI. Here the CDR3 reads CASSQQGLETQYF. The CDR3, as DNA: TGTGCCAGCTCACAACAGGGTTTGGAGACCCAGTACTTC.

This clonotype was counted a few times. This chain uses TRBV2 with TRBJ2-1; maybe TRBD1 (6 bases). The CDR3 runs to 16 residues. Germline V lookup: CDR1 SNHLY, CDR2 FYNNEI. V was clipped by 5 bases and J by 6 bases, with 20 bases between them. As DNA, the CDR3 is TGTGCCAGCAGTAAGGGGGACCTCCTCAGGAGCAATGAGCAGTTCTTC. Its protein is CASSKGDLLRSNEQFF. Variable domain in full (rest from reference TRBV2 and TRBJ2-1): EPEVTQTPSHQVTQMGQEVILRCVPISNHLYFYWYRQILGQKVEFLVSFYNNEISEKSEIFDDQFSVERPDGSNFTLKIRSTKLEDSAMYFCASSKGDLLRSNEQFFGPGTRLTVL.

This clonotype was recorded at least ten times. This CDR3 is CASSEPTYEQYF. CDR3 DNA sequence: TGTGCCAGCAGTGAACCGACCTACGAGCAGTACTTC. The chain carries TRBV2 and TRBJ2-7, with D hard to call. The CDR3 covers 12 residues. Germline assignment: CDR1 SNHLY and CDR2 FYNNEI. With 2 bases removed from V and 2 bases from J, the gap between germline ends came to 4 bases.

The J gene is TRBJ2-5, the V gene TRBV6-1; 7 bases align to TRBD1. The CDR3 extends over 14 amino acids. V lost 6 bases, J lost 3 bases, and 7 bases stayed unmatched. Germline V gene lookup returns CDR1 MNHNS and CDR2 SASEGT. CDR3 nucleotides: TGTGCCAGCAGCCGACAGGGTAGAGAAGAGACCCAGTACTTC. Protein product: CASSRQGREETQYF.

The chain recombines TRBV7-7 with TRBJ2-5; 7 nucleotides line up with TRBD1. The CDR3 runs 13 residues. CDR1 is SSHAT, CDR2 FNYEAQ, per germline (reference sequence). The V gene end was trimmed by 5 bases and the J gene end by 3 bases; junction bases not matched to a gene: 3. The CDR3 is CASSTDREETQYF. CDR3 nucleotide sequence: TGTGCCAGCAGCACCGACAGGGAAGAGACCCAGTACTTC.